The entry that follows covers one T cell receptor beta chain sequence. CDR1 and CDR2 (germline): SQVTM, ANQGSEA. The CDR3 is 13 amino acids. V lost 6 bases, J lost 5 bases, and 7 bases stayed unmatched. Unique molecular identifiers were incorporated when the TCRbeta library was constructed. TCRdb itself ran the PCR reads through MiXCR, one entry per CDR3 protein. The table has about 640,000 distinct CDR3 sequences, around a sixth seen once; the top ten hold approximately 1%. This sample is part of a study of T-cell reconstitution after alpha-beta-depleted transplantation in children. The chain employs TRBV29-1 and TRBJ1-2; 9 bases align to TRBD1. The source material was PBMCs from the stem cell graft donor, sampled from the stem cell graft. The source of this sequence is a human donor who donated a stem cell graft to a child with acute myeloid leukemia. The CDR3 sequence is CSVQGQGGYGYTF. The CDR3 DNA is TGCAGCGTCCAGGGACAGGGAGGGTATGGCTACACCTTC.